The sample holds many counts of the clone carrying this TCR beta chain. Antigen: not known. The data were obtained in a study of T cells in Graves' hyperthyroidism and ophthalmopathy. Looked up from germline, CDR1 is LGHDT and CDR2 is YNNKEL (reference sequence). Trimming stripped 2 bases from V and 3 bases from J, with 11 bases between. The CDR3 is 15 residues long. What was amplified from RNA transcripts were TCR beta CDR3 regions. The HTBI primer set was used in a first-round RT-PCR of the TCR CDR3. TCRdb itself ran the multiplex PCR reads through MiXCR, one entry per CDR3 protein. The data hold about 360,000 distinct CDR3 sequences, with 13% observed a single time. Study-wide points: Ophthalmopathy was identified by the model a median 6.5 months ahead of onset.

Subjects aged 18 to 65 presented with newly diagnosed hyperthyroidism of less than 2 months' duration. Material: blood. The receptor comes from a woman aged 18-35 years with Graves' hyperthyroidism. This chain links TRBV3-1 with TRBJ2-1; no definite D call. CDR3 sequence reads: CASSQHGPHYNEQFF. DNA for the CDR3: TGTGCCAGCAGCCAACACGGGCCTCACTACAATGAGCAGTTCTTC.